What follows describes a single T cell receptor beta chain. Some clones are missing from TCRdb's copy, which holds only in-frame ones; the method was immunoSEQ multiplex PCR. The data hold over 120,000 clones, with 87% observed a single time. This sample is drawn from a study of blood T cell repertoires in COVID-19. The CDR3 is made up of 12 amino acids. V was pared by 2 bases and J by 6 bases, with 7 bases between. Germline V gives CDR1 PRHDT, CDR2 FYEKMQ (reference sequence). The receptor comes from a man aged 50 or older who had recovered from COVID-19. This chain connects TRBV13 to TRBJ1-1, with unresolved D. The sample consisted of peripheral blood. CDR3 sequence reads: CASSLTKSEAFF. The CDR3 DNA reads TGTGCCAGCAGCTTAACAAAATCTGAAGCTTTCTTT.